What follows describes a single TCR beta chain. What it binds is unknown. The survey-level immunoSEQ assay was used. As processed by the authors: The detection floor for productive clonotype frequency was 2.59 x 10-5. The assay was immunoSEQ multiplex PCR, and TCRdb's table has in-frame clones only and misses some. The V and J calls and clone size are taken from that table; D and trimming were inferred from the DNA. The sample comprises about 38,000 clones, approximately 72% of which are singletons, and 0.55% rests with the top ten. V gave up 3 bases and J gave up 0 bases, with 12 bases separating them. Germline V gene sequence: CDR1 KGHSH, CDR2 LQKENI. The CDR3 consists of 16 residues. This sample is drawn from a study of STAT5B mutations in CD4+ large granular lymphocyte leukemia. Study findings and constraints: Top patient clones used TRBV06 genes more often: 8/27 versus 2/35 in controls.

Healthy controls were blood donor buffy coats. Sequenced sample: CD4+ T cells from blood buffy coats. The clonotype was recovered from a human donor in good health. The chain combines TRBV18 with TRBJ1-3; D call uncertain. The CDR3 spells CASSPLGASSGNTIYF. CDR3 in DNA: TGTGCCAGCTCACCCCTCGGCGCTTCCTCTGGAAACACCATATATTTT. Complete variable domain (other parts from reference TRBV18 and TRBJ1-3): NAGVMQNPRHLVRRRGQEARLRCSPMKGHSHVYWYRQLPEEGLKFMVYLQKENIIDESGMPKERFSAEFPKEGPSILRIQQVVRGDSAAYFCASSPLGASSGNTIYFGEGSWLTVV.